Following are 7 T cell receptor beta chains from one sample sequenced in a study of response to subunit inactivated influenza vaccine. TCRdb recomputed calls from the RT-PCR reads with MiXCR, one row per CDR3 protein. The profile covers about 150,000 distinct CDR3 sequences, with around 10% appearing a single time and 35% to 40% taken by the ten largest. This material consisted of CD8+ T cells sorted from PBMCs, taken about 23 months after vaccination. The receptors were gathered from a man aged 50 to 69 who received an inactivated influenza vaccine.

The gene calls are TRBV4-1 and TRBJ1-1; 7 bases fit TRBD1. In germline, CDR1 is MGHRA, CDR2 YSYEKL. V was pared by 4 bases and J by 1 base, with 6 bases of the junction left unmatched. This CDR3 is built from 15 residues. The CDR3 is CASSRNRGGNTEAFF. CDR3 nucleotide sequence: TGCGCCAGCAGCCGGAACAGGGGCGGGAACACTGAAGCTTTCTTT.

This clonotype was seen a handful of times. The V gene is TRBV5-6, the J gene TRBJ1-2; D is uncertain. The V and J ends lost 4 bases and 1 base respectively, with 8 bases between them. The germline CDR1 and CDR2 sequences are SGHDT and YYEEEE. The CDR3 consists of 13 residues. CDR3 region: CASSVDVNYGYTF. CDR3 coding DNA: TGTGCCAGCAGCGTGGATGTTAACTATGGCTACACCTTC.

This clonotype was recorded a few times. The V and J genes are TRBV12-3 or TRBV12-4 and TRBJ2-3; D not certain. The CDR3 covers 13 residues. Trimming cost V 3 bases and J 2 bases, with 6 bases left between them. The CDR3 DNA sequence: TGTGCCAGCAGTTTTCTTCTCACAGATACGCAGTATTTT. As protein: CASSFLLTDTQYF.

The chain uses TRBV20-1 and TRBJ1-4; D is perhaps TRBD1 (5 bases). CDR1 and CDR2 (germline): DFQATT, SNEGSKA (reference sequence). Trimming stripped 4 bases from V and 0 bases from J, with 12 bases between. The CDR3 spans 15 residues. In nucleotides, the CDR3 is TGCAGTGCTAAATTCACAGGTGCAACTAATGAAAAACTGTTTTTT. Its translation: CSAKFTGATNEKLFF.

This clonotype was seen a handful of times. V gene TRBV4-3 combines with J gene TRBJ1-1; no clear D gene. The CDR3 sequence is 14 residues long. Per germline, CDR1 LGHNA and CDR2 YSLEER. Trimming removed 0 bases at V and 1 base at J, with 6 bases between. CDR3 protein: CASSQDWENTEAFF. In DNA, the CDR3 is TGCGCCAGCAGCCAAGATTGGGAGAACACTGAAGCTTTCTTT.

A few counts support this clonotype. The chain is built from TRBV7-9 and TRBJ2-1; no reliable D call. Germline loops: CDR1 SEHNR, CDR2 FQNEAQ (reference sequence). The CDR3 is made up of 12 amino acids. V gave up 4 bases and J gave up 5 bases, with 6 bases separating them. This CDR3 is CASSSTDNEQFF. In nucleotides, the CDR3 is TGTGCCAGCAGCTCGACTGACAATGAGCAGTTCTTC.

This clonotype was seen a few times. As DNA, the CDR3 is TGTGCCAGCAGCGACGGACAGCCGGGCTCCTACGAGCAGTACTTC. Translating gives CASSDGQPGSYEQYF. The chain employs TRBV9 and TRBJ2-7, with D possibly being TRBD1 (6 bases). The CDR3 covers 15 residues. Germline V gene lookup returns CDR1 SGDLS and CDR2 YYNGEE. V gave up 3 bases and J gave up 0 bases, with 13 bases separating them.